The 28 T cell receptor beta chains below were found in one sample sequenced in a study of blood T cell repertoires in COVID-19. Data came from immunoSEQ multiplex PCR; TCRdb stores just in-frame clones and leaves some out. This sample carries about 97,000 clones, less than 95% of them seen once, and the ten largest clones take approximately 1.5%. The material sequenced was peripheral blood. These receptors all stem from a man aged 55-75 years with acute or convalescent COVID-19.

The chain uses TRBV5-4 and TRBJ2-1, with TRBD2 identical over 10 bases. In germline, CDR1 is SGHNT, CDR2 YYREEE (reference sequence). J was trimmed by 6 bases and V by 2 bases; bases with no gene match: 8. CDR3 length: 16 amino acids. The CDR3 DNA reads as TGTGCCAGCAGCTTTCCTCCTAGCGGGGGCGGCAATGAGCAGTTCTTC. Translation: CASSFPPSGGGNEQFF.

CDR3 nucleotides: TGTGCCAGCAGCGTAGGCCAGGGGGATGAAAAACTGTTTTTT. It encodes CASSVGQGDEKLFF. The rearrangement links TRBV9 to TRBJ1-4, with 7 bases fitting TRBD1. The CDR3 sequence is 14 residues long. Germline V lookup: CDR1 SGDLS, CDR2 YYNGEE. Trimming at V came to 0 bases and at J to 6 bases, leaving 2 bases not matched to a gene.

The J gene is TRBJ1-4, the V gene TRBV5-1, with no clear D. Germline values: CDR1 SGHRS, CDR2 YFSETQ. This CDR3 contains 14 residues. Between the trimmed V and J ends, which lost 1 base and 7 bases, there was a span of 11 bases. The CDR3 region is CASSLIVSSEKLFF. CDR3 coding DNA: TGCGCCAGCAGCTTGATCGTATCTAGTGAAAAACTGTTTTTT.

This clone was recorded only once. The chain couples TRBV10-3 to TRBJ2-6; 9 nucleotides align to TRBD2. The junction had 7 bases not matched to a gene; V was cut back by 6 bases and J by 1 base. The germline V gene has CDR1 ENHRY and CDR2 SYGVKD. CDR3 length equals 17 residues. CDR3 coding DNA: TGTGCCATCAGGGCGGGAGGGTACAATTCTGGGGCCAACGTCCTGACTTTC. It encodes CAIRAGGYNSGANVLTF.

The chain recombines TRBV7-2 with TRBJ1-3; D not certain. The CDR3 is made up of 15 amino acids. CDR1 is SGHTA, CDR2 FQGNSA, per germline. V lost 5 bases and J lost 2, with 13 bases in between. The CDR3 loop is CASSAYIEAGNTIYF. CDR3 bases: TGTGCCAGCAGCGCCTACATCGAGGCTGGAAACACCATATATTTT.

The chain links TRBV6-5 to TRBJ2-2, with D perhaps matching TRBD1 (6 bases). CDR3 size: 15 residues. V was pared by 3 bases and J by 2 bases, with 10 bases between. Germline CDR1 and CDR2: MNHEY and SVGAGI. In DNA form, the CDR3 reads TGTGCCAGCAGTTATACAGGGATAAACACCGGGGAGCTGTTTTTT. It yields the protein CASSYTGINTGELFF.

V gene TRBV7-8 combines with J gene TRBJ1-4; 8 bases map to TRBD1. CDR1 is SGHVS, CDR2 FQNEAQ, per germline. This CDR3 is built from 14 residues. V gave up 8 bases and J gave up 8 bases; unmatched junction bases: 10. DNA for the CDR3: TGTGCCAGCCGTCGGACAGGGCGAGAAGAAAAACTGTTTTTT. Residues: CASRRTGREEKLFF.

The chain has TRBV29-1 and TRBJ2-2, with 8 bases fitting TRBD1. CDR1 and CDR2 from the germline V gene are SQVTM and ANQGSEA. This CDR3 spans 13 amino acids. Unmatched junction bases numbered 5, after V lost 3 bases and J lost 8 bases. In DNA form, the CDR3 reads TGCAGCGTTGACGGACAGGGAACGGGGGAGCTGTTTTTT. Amino acid sequence: CSVDGQGTGELFF.

CDR3 residues: CASSFGQGRPETQYF. The CDR3 nucleotides are TGTGCCAGCAGCTTTGGACAGGGGCGACCAGAGACCCAGTACTTC. The chain employs TRBV7-9 and TRBJ2-5, with 9 bases that match TRBD1. The CDR3 extends over 15 amino acids. Trimming at V came to 3 bases and at J to 4 bases, leaving 6 bases not matched to a gene. Looked up from germline, CDR1 is SEHNR and CDR2 is FQNEAQ (reference sequence).

This chain connects TRBV2 to TRBJ1-4, with 10 bases identical to TRBD1. Unmatched junction bases numbered 8, after V lost 5 bases and J lost 8 bases. CDR3 length equals 15 residues. Germline assignment: CDR1 SNHLY and CDR2 FYNNEI. This CDR3 is CASSIDRGRNEKLFF. In nucleotides, the CDR3 is TGTGCCAGCAGTATCGACAGGGGGCGGAACGAAAAACTGTTTTTT.

The rearrangement links TRBV10-1 to TRBJ2-3; perhaps TRBD1 as D (5 bases). The CDR3 totals 17 residues. V gave up 0 bases and J gave up 2 bases, with 15 bases separating them. Germline lookup yields CDR1 WNHNN and CDR2 SYGVQD (reference sequence). In DNA form, the CDR3 reads TGCGCCAGCAGTGAGTCGAGGCAGGGCTCCTCCACAGATACGCAGTATTTT. Translated: CASSESRQGSSTDTQYF.

The genes are TRBV5-8 and TRBJ2-3; 13 positions match TRBD2. Unmatched junction bases numbered 3, after V lost 4 bases and J lost 4 bases. The CDR3 spans 15 residues. Germline values: CDR1 SGHTS, CDR2 YDEGEE. CDR3 nucleotides: TGTGCCAGCAGCAGGACTAGCGGGGGAGCAGATACGCAGTATTTT. Encoded protein: CASSRTSGGADTQYF.

The chain employs TRBV29-1 and TRBJ1-1; TRBD1 agrees at 7 bases. The germline CDR1 and CDR2 sequences are SQVTM and ANQGSEA. This CDR3 region has 14 residues. V lost 5 bases to trimming and J lost 2 bases; unmatched junction nucleotides: 8. CDR3 residues: CSVSAGGKNTEAFF. CDR3 DNA sequence: TGCAGCGTTAGCGCAGGGGGGAAAAACACTGAAGCTTTCTTT.

The chain recombines TRBV12-3 or TRBV12-4 with TRBJ2-1; D is possibly TRBD2 (6 bases). This CDR3 is 13 amino acids long. V was shortened by 3 bases and J by 7 bases, with 10 bases between the two germline ends. CDR3 in DNA: TGTGCCAGCAGTTTGCAGGAGGGGAATGAGCAGTTCTTC. Its protein is CASSLQEGNEQFF.

The chain uses TRBV28 and TRBJ1-3, with D unresolved. The germline V and J ends were trimmed by 7 bases and 0 bases, with 13 bases remaining between them. This CDR3 spans 15 amino acids. Per germline, CDR1 MDHEN and CDR2 SYDVKM. The CDR3 is CASMRGQRSGNTIYF. CDR3 DNA: TGTGCCAGCATGCGAGGGCAGCGCTCTGGAAACACCATATATTTT.

The rearrangement joins TRBV5-4 to TRBJ2-3; the match to TRBD1 covers 9 bases. V shed 4 bases, J shed 2 bases, and the junction held 8 bases outside the gene matches. Germline V gene lookup returns CDR1 SGHNT and CDR2 YYREEE (reference sequence). The CDR3 is 16 residues long. CDR3 bases: TGTGCCAGCAGCCAGGGAGGGACAGGGAACACAGATACGCAGTATTTT. Amino acid sequence: CASSQGGTGNTDTQYF.

J is TRBJ2-5 and V is TRBV5-5; possibly TRBD1 for D (6 bases). CDR1 is SGHKS, CDR2 YYEKEE, per germline (reference sequence). The CDR3 covers 14 residues. The germline V and J ends were trimmed by 4 bases and 4 bases, with 14 bases remaining between them. This CDR3 is CASSRAGARETQYF. CDR3 nucleotides: TGTGCCAGCAGCCGCGCAGGGGCCCGAGAGACCCAGTACTTC.

J is TRBJ1-5 and V is TRBV5-6; tentative D call: TRBD1 (6 bases). The CDR3 runs 14 residues. Germline V gene data show CDR1 as SGHDT and CDR2 as YYEEEE. Trimming removed 1 base from V and 5 bases from J, with 10 bases in between. The CDR3 spells CASSLFGGHQPQHF. CDR3 nucleotide sequence: TGTGCCAGCAGCTTGTTCGGGGGGCATCAGCCCCAGCATTTT.

This chain links TRBV7-2 with TRBJ2-1; TRBD2 aligns across 15 bases. J lost 7 bases, V lost 4 bases, and 2 bases had no gene match. This CDR3 spans 15 amino acids. CDR1 and CDR2 from the germline V gene are SGHTA and FQGNSA. The CDR3 sequence: CASSSGLAGGNEQFF. Here the CDR3 DNA reads TGTGCCAGCAGCTCGGGACTAGCGGGGGGTAATGAGCAGTTCTTC.

The chain recombines TRBV11-1 with TRBJ1-2; 8 bases agree with TRBD1. Germline V gene data show CDR1 as SGHAT and CDR2 as FQDESV (reference sequence). This CDR3 is 15 amino acids long. The trim removed 5 bases at V and 4 bases at J, leaving 9 bases unmatched. CDR3 bases: TGTGCCAGCAGCCAAGGAGAGGACAGGGTCTATGGCTACACCTTC. This translates into CASSQGEDRVYGYTF. Drawing the rest from reference TRBV11-1 and TRBJ1-2, the complete variable domain is EAEVAQSPRYKITEKSQAVAFWCDPISGHATLYWYRQILGQGPELLVQFQDESVVDDSQLPKDRFSAERLKGVDSTLKIQPAELGDSAMYLCASSQGEDRVYGYTFGSGTRLTVV.

The chain uses TRBV5-4 and TRBJ2-6; tentative D call: TRBD1 (5 bases). CDR3 length: 15 residues. V lost 4 bases and J 0 bases, leaving 8 bases between the germline ends. Germline V lookup: CDR1 SGHNT, CDR2 YYREEE (reference sequence). The CDR3 loop reads CASSVDSSGANVLTF. The CDR3 region has the DNA TGTGCCAGCAGCGTTGACAGCTCTGGGGCCAACGTCCTGACTTTC. Based on the CDR3 plus reference TRBV5-4 and TRBJ2-6, the full variable domain is ETGVTQSPTHLIKTRGQQVTLRCSSQSGHNTVSWYQQALGQGPQFIFQYYREEENGRGNFPPRFSGLQFPNYSSELNVNALELDDSALYLCASSVDSSGANVLTFGAGSRLTVL.

To note about this clone: Different DNA sequences within this sample yield the same CDR3. The V call is TRBV18, the J call TRBJ1-2; no reliable D call. The CDR3 contains 12 residues. The V end was cut by 3 bases, the J end by 5 bases, with 7 bases between. In germline, CDR1 is KGHSH, CDR2 LQKENI. The CDR3 spells CASSPPGYGYTF. The CDR3 region has the DNA TGTGCCAGCTCACCTCCCGGGTATGGCTACACCTTC.

V gene TRBV6-5 combines with J gene TRBJ1-6, with 9 nucleotides matching TRBD1. V dropped 6 bases and J dropped 5; count of bases not matched to a gene: 5. Germline V gives CDR1 MNHEY, CDR2 SVGAGI. CDR3 length: 15 residues. CDR3 protein: CASSAGQGNNSPLHF. The CDR3 coding sequence is TGTGCCAGCAGCGCCGGACAGGGGAATAATTCACCCCTCCACTTT.

The V gene is TRBV3-1 (or the pseudogene TRBV3-2), the J gene TRBJ1-5; maybe TRBD1 (5 bases). Germline loops: CDR1 LGHDT, CDR2 YNNKEL (reference sequence). The CDR3 sequence is 14 residues long. Trimming removed 3 bases at V and 6 bases at J, with 12 bases between. The DNA of the CDR3 is TGTGCCAGCAGCCAGGGGGGGGTAGGTCAGCCCCAGCATTTT. Translated, it gives CASSQGGVGQPQHF.

J is TRBJ2-2 and V is TRBV5-1; 10 nucleotides align to TRBD1. The CDR3 extends over 15 amino acids. Germline CDR1 reads SGHRS; CDR2 reads YFSETQ. The V gene end was trimmed by 3 bases and the J gene end by 7 bases; junction bases not matched to a gene: 6. The CDR3 here is CASSSTTGGIGELFF. In DNA form, the CDR3 reads TGCGCCAGCAGCTCTACGACAGGGGGCATCGGGGAGCTGTTTTTT.

This rearrangement joins TRBV11-2 to TRBJ2-1; 7 bases match TRBD1. Germline V gives CDR1 SGHAT, CDR2 FQNNGV. The CDR3 extends over 18 amino acids. With 1 base clipped from V and 4 bases from J, the junction kept 13 bases outside the gene matches. CDR3 nucleotides: TGTGCCAGCAGCTTAGGCACCGGGACAGCCTACCAATACAATGAGCAGTTCTTC. This codes for CASSLGTGTAYQYNEQFF.

This clone has only a few counts. The chain recombines TRBV4-1 with TRBJ1-5, with 7 positions matching TRBD1. The J segment lost 4 bases and the V segment lost 4 bases, leaving 4 bases of the junction unmatched. The CDR3 runs to 14 residues. Germline CDR1 is MGHRA and CDR2 is YSYEKL. CDR3: CASSPVQGNQPQHF. DNA for the CDR3: TGCGCCAGCAGCCCAGTACAGGGGAATCAGCCCCAGCATTTT.

This chain links TRBV5-1 with TRBJ1-3, with D possibly matching TRBD1 (5 bases). Trimming shortened V by 5 bases and J by 1 base, and 19 bases separated the two germline ends. The CDR3 runs to 17 residues. Per germline, CDR1 SGHRS and CDR2 YFSETQ. As DNA, the CDR3 is TGCGCCAGCAGTCCTGACGGGGGAATAAGGTCTGGAAACACCATATATTTT. Protein product: CASSPDGGIRSGNTIYF.